The TCR beta chain described here comes from a study of a mutant IDH1 vaccine in newly diagnosed glioma (dated by TCRdb to the early 2020s). For the wider study: Of the 30 to 35 treated patients, about 62% were male and approximately 40% were female, and a mean age of 40.4 years was recorded. For exploratory analyses, some 24 treated patients had longitudinal TCRB deep sequencing done wherever samples were available. Peripheral blood was collected at six visits: V03 (baseline), V05, V07, V10, V12 and V13. Before enrollment, patients had received standard therapy of radiotherapy alone, temozolomide alone, or radiochemotherapy with temozolomide; most received the combination. What the research found in general, with its limitations: PBMC samples for TCRB deep sequencing were selected based on availability. Immune responses induced by the vaccine were seen in approximately 93% of patients across multiple MHC alleles. The authors stated that sample limitations prevented analyses of patient blood samples from being reproduced. No apparent relationship was observed between pseudoprogression and alterations in the top peripheral T cell clonotypes detected by TCRB sequencing.

In the case of this clone: No antigen is known for it. No per-base quality is available; no much larger clone lies one base away.

The library was prepared using the immunoSEQ multiplex PCR assay. Rearranged TCR beta chain sequences were amplified with the hsTCRB Kit following the manufacturer's protocol. An Illumina MiSeq was used to sequence the TCRB libraries. Processing in the source paper ran as follows. Demultiplexing, trimming and gene mapping were performed with the kit vendor's proprietary platform. The immuneACCESS repertoire file appears here via TCRdb, limited to in-frame rearrangements. These files lack a portion of the clones; in checked studies, under half of the deficit traces to unresolved V genes, and the cause of the others is not known. The DNA was the basis for D and trimming; V, J and clone size are from that table. For this sample there are roughly 84,000 clones; over 75% appear just once. The top ten clonotypes cover less than 5.5% of the sample. Clipping removes 5 bases from V and 4 bases from J, with 3 as the unmatched junction base count. The CDR3 sequence holds 14 residues, the cysteine and phenylalanine included. Only the CDR3 part of the read is kept: 42 bases, read in frame from the first base. The germline V gene (reference sequence) sets CDR1 to SGHNT and CDR2 to YYREEE.

The label giving this sample's time point can be read as: baseline, week 1 (first vaccination visit). This specimen's treatment or condition label, per the study, means: pre-vaccination baseline after standard-of-care therapy. Donors had newly diagnosed WHO grade 3 or 4 IDH1-mutant astrocytomas with loss of nuclear ATRX. The samples were drawn from NOA16, a multicentre, single-arm, open-label phase I trial in Germany that tested a mutant IDH1 peptide vaccine in humans for the first time. Visit V03 blood draws served as the baseline sample for immunogenicity testing. Genomic DNA for TCRB sequencing was isolated from EDTA blood with the DNeasy Blood and Tissue Kit.

This sequence was found in a man in his forties with glioma. Some clones in this sample may be carry-over from other donors' samples. This material consisted of PBMCs, taken from a glioma patient treated with radiotherapy, temozolomide or both. The chain links TRBV5-4 with TRBJ1-2; a stretch of 12 junction bases matches TRBD1. The CDR3 amino acid sequence is: CASRGQGAIYGYTF. The DNA is as follows: TGTGCCAGCAGGGGACAGGGGGCGATCTATGGCTACACCTTC.